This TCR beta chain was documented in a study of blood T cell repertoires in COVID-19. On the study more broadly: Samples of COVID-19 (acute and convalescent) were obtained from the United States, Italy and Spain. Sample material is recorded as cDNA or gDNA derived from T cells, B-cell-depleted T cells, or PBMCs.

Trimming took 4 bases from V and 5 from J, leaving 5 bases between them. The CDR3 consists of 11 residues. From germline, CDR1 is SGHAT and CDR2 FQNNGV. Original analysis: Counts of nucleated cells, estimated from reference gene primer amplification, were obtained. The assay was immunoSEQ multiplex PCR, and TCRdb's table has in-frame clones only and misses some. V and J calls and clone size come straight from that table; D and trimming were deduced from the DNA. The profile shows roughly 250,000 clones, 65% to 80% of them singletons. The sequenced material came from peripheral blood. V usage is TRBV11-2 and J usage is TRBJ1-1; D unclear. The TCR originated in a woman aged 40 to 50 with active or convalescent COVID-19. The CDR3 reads CASSSYTEAFF. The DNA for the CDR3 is TGTGCCAGCAGCTCCTATACTGAAGCTTTCTTT. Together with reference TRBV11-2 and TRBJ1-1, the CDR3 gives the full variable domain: EAGVAQSPRYKIIEKRQSVAFWCNPISGHATLYWYQQILGQGPKLLIQFQNNGVVDDSQLPKDRFSAERLKGVDSTLKIQPAKLEDSAVYLCASSSYTEAFFGQGTRLTVV.